These 20 T cell receptor beta chains were all obtained from the same sample, sequenced in a study of CD8+CD57+ T cells in acquired aplastic anemia. It was genomic DNA that served as the template for profiling TCR beta VDJ and CDR3. TCRdb re-analysed the reads in MiXCR, keeping a single row per CDR3 protein. This table has around 150,000 distinct CDR3 sequences, more than 45% appearing once. Patients included in sequencing had previously demonstrated CD8+CD57+ cell expansion by flow cytometry. Sequences were obtained from sorted CD4+, CD8+, or CD8+CD57+ T cells (not recorded which) from PBMCs. These receptors originate from a human donor with aplastic anemia.

Details on this clonotype: A much larger clone lies a single base off, so this may be a read error. The conserved phenylalanine or tryptophan normally closing the CDR3 is absent here, so this likely arose from a read error. The CDR3 is CASSFRRDTGELFL. The CDR3 bases are TGCGCCAGCAGCTTCAGGAGGGACACCGGGGAGCTGTTTCTT. This rearrangement joins TRBV5-1 to TRBJ2-2; the D gene is possibly TRBD2 (6 bases). Germline assignment: CDR1 SGHRS and CDR2 YFSETQ. The CDR3 is made up of 14 amino acids. Trimming stripped 2 bases from V and 3 bases from J, with 8 bases between.

The V gene is TRBV19, the J gene TRBJ1-1; D might be TRBD1 (5 bases). Deletions cut 4 bases from V and 8 bases from J, with 11 bases between. The CDR3 is 12 residues long. CDR1 LNHDA and CDR2 SQIVND come from the germline V gene (reference sequence). CDR3 region: CASSKEGYEAFF. In nucleotides, the CDR3 is TGTGCCAGTAGTAAGGAGGGGTACGAAGCTTTCTTT. Variable domain in full (rest from reference TRBV19 and TRBJ1-1): DGGITQSPKYLFRKEGQNVTLSCEQNLNHDAMYWYRQDPGQGLRLIYYSQIVNDFQKGDIAEGYSVSREKKESFPLTVTSAQKNPTAFYLCASSKEGYEAFFGQGTRLTVV.

The chain recombines TRBV7-2 with TRBJ1-6; no reliable D call. The V end was cut by 5 bases, the J end by 8 bases, with 7 bases between. CDR1 SGHTA and CDR2 FQGNSA come from the germline V gene. CDR3 size: 12 residues. In DNA, the CDR3 is TGTGCCAGCAGCGCAGGAGATTCACCCCTCCACTTT. Protein sequence: CASSAGDSPLHF.

This clonotype came up a few times. V usage is TRBV10-3 and J usage is TRBJ1-1; D is undetermined. Per the germline V gene, CDR1 is ENHRY and CDR2 is SYGVKD. The CDR3 totals 14 residues. Deletions cut 5 bases from V and 3 bases from J, with 13 bases between. CDR3 in DNA: TGTGCCATCAGTATCGGCCCTGGGGACACTGAAGCTTTCTTT. Amino acids: CAISIGPGDTEAFF.

The table lists this clonotype with many counts. The CDR3 coding sequence is TGTGCCAGCAGTTTACTAGCGGACTCCTACGAGCAGTACTTC. Its protein is CASSLLADSYEQYF. The chain combines TRBV6-5 with TRBJ2-7; TRBD2 matches 8 bases. V was clipped by 4 bases and J by 0 bases; unmatched bases: 2. The CDR3 is 14 amino acids. Germline V CDR1 and CDR2: MNHEY, SVGAGI.

The V and J genes are TRBV19 and TRBJ1-1, with D possibly matching TRBD1 (5 bases). V lost 5 bases, J lost 7 bases, and 11 bases lay in between. This CDR3 is built from 12 residues. Germline lookup yields CDR1 LNHDA and CDR2 SQIVND (reference sequence). The CDR3 bases are TGTGCCAGTAGTTTCAGAGGGGATGAAGCTTTCTTT. Amino acids: CASSFRGDEAFF.

There are many counts of this clonotype. The chain couples TRBV5-4 to TRBJ1-1, with D tentatively TRBD1 (5 bases). The CDR3 length is 14 residues. Germline lookup yields CDR1 SGHNT and CDR2 YYREEE (reference sequence). V lost 2 bases and J lost 2, with 10 bases in between. CDR3 amino acids: CASSFPGPNTEAFF. CDR3 nucleotide sequence: TGTGCCAGCAGCTTTCCGGGACCTAACACTGAAGCTTTCTTT.

In its sample, this clonotype was seen many times. The chain carries TRBV6-6 and TRBJ2-5; D is perhaps TRBD1 (6 bases). The CDR3 contains 16 residues. V dropped 0 bases and J dropped 1 base, with 12 bases sitting between them. CDR1 is MNHNY, CDR2 SVGAGI, per germline (reference sequence). The CDR3 is CASSYSRGGFQETQYF. The CDR3 coding sequence is TGTGCCAGCAGTTACTCCAGGGGTGGATTCCAAGAGACCCAGTACTTC.

This clonotype was picked up one time. The chain carries TRBV9 and TRBJ2-3, with D perhaps being TRBD1 or TRBD2 (6 bases each). Germline V gives CDR1 SGDLS, CDR2 YYNGEE. The CDR3 covers 16 residues. With 3 bases removed from V and 6 bases from J, the gap between germline ends came to 20 bases. CDR3 in amino acids: CASSAGGKGGRDTQYF. The CDR3 DNA follows: TGTGCCAGCAGCGCTGGTGGAAAGGGGGGAAGGGATACGCAGTATTTT.

This clonotype was observed many times. This chain links TRBV6-4 with TRBJ2-1; 8 bases align to TRBD1. V lost 5 bases and J lost 0; bases outside the gene matches: 3. Germline V gene lookup returns CDR1 MRHNA and CDR2 SNTAGT. The CDR3 totals 15 residues. The CDR3 here is CASSPTGGSYNEQFF. The DNA for the CDR3 is TGTGCCAGCAGTCCCACAGGGGGCTCCTACAATGAGCAGTTCTTC.

The V call is TRBV19, the J call TRBJ1-1, with D uncertain. The CDR3 is 15 residues long. Germline lookup yields CDR1 LNHDA and CDR2 SQIVND (reference sequence). Trimming removed 9 bases at V and 4 bases at J, with 21 bases between. The CDR3 loop is CASRSQVLMSTEAFF. CDR3 DNA: TGTGCCAGCAGAAGCCAGGTGCTGATGAGCACTGAAGCTTTCTTT.

This clonotype is classed as medium-sized (0.01 to 0.1%). The V call is TRBV29-1, the J call TRBJ2-7, with TRBD2 as a possible D gene (6 bases). CDR1 and CDR2 (germline): SQVTM, ANQGSEA. The CDR3 has 13 amino acids. The V end was cut by 7 bases, the J end by 3 bases, with 16 bases between. The DNA of the CDR3 is TGCAGCGCCGGAGGGGACGATCTCTACGAGCAGTACTTC. The encoded protein is CSAGGDDLYEQYF.

On this clonotype itself: A much larger clone is a single base away; this may be a read error. The chain has TRBV6-4 and TRBJ2-1; D not certain. V was pared by 3 bases and J by 11 bases, with 11 bases between. There are 12 residues in the CDR3. Germline CDR1 reads MRHNA; CDR2 reads SNTAGT. For the CDR3, the DNA is TGTGCCAGCAGTGAACACTGGGATAAGCAGTTCTTC. It codes for CASSEHWDKQFF.

V is TRBV5-1 and J is TRBJ2-1, with 10 positions matching TRBD2. This CDR3 is built from 17 residues. Germline loops: CDR1 SGHRS, CDR2 YFSETQ. With 8 bases clipped from V and 4 bases from J, the junction kept 15 bases outside the gene matches. The CDR3 reads CASTYTGTSGVYNEQFF. In DNA form, the CDR3 reads TGCGCCAGTACATACACGGGAACTAGCGGGGTATACAATGAGCAGTTCTTC.

This clonotype was observed at least ten times. At one of its ends the junction is not consistent with the germline gene, which may arise from a read error. The V gene is TRBV7-9, the J gene TRBJ2-1, with D possibly being TRBD1 (5 bases). Looked up from germline, CDR1 is SEHNR and CDR2 is FQNEAQ (reference sequence). The CDR3 is 16 amino acids. The CDR3: CASSPKGVGPYSEQFF. CDR3 coding DNA: TGTGCCAGCAGCCCAAAAGGGGTTGGTCCCTACAGTGAGCAGTTCTTC. The full variable domain, in which reference TRBV7-9 and TRBJ2-1 provide the parts outside the CDR3, is DTGVSQNPRHKITKRGQNVTFRCDPISEHNRLYWYRQTLGQGPEFLTYFQNEAQLEKSRLLSDRFSAERPKGSFSTLEIQRTEQGDSAMYLCASSPKGVGPYSEQFFGPGTRLTVL.

This clonotype has at least ten counts. The V and J genes are TRBV27 and TRBJ2-7; 9 bases match TRBD2. The germline gives CDR1 MNHEY, CDR2 SMNVEV (reference sequence). J was trimmed by 2 bases and V by 8 bases; bases with no gene match: 7. The CDR3 runs 14 residues. Written as DNA, the CDR3 is TGTGCCAGCGACGGACTAGCGAACCCCTACGAGCAGTACTTC. Translating gives CASDGLANPYEQYF.

This clonotype occurred many times. The chain employs TRBV19 and TRBJ1-5; a weak D match, TRBD1 (5 bases). CDR1 is LNHDA and CDR2 is SQIVND in the germline V gene (reference sequence). The CDR3 consists of 16 residues. V was cut by 7 bases and J by 1 base, with 17 bases left in between. As DNA, the CDR3 is TGTGCCAGTAACGACCCGGGGACCTTAAGCAATCAGCCCCAGCATTTT. Residues: CASNDPGTLSNQPQHF.

This chain connects TRBV24-1 to TRBJ2-7, with 9 bases matching TRBD1. Germline lookup yields CDR1 KGHDR and CDR2 SFDVKD. The length of the CDR3 is 15 residues. The trim removed 4 bases at V and 3 bases at J, leaving 6 bases unmatched. The chain's CDR3 is CATSESGTGIYEQYF. The CDR3 DNA is TGTGCCACCAGTGAGTCCGGGACAGGGATCTACGAGCAGTACTTC.

A note on this clonotype: One end of the junction does not line up with germline, which may come from a read error. The chain combines TRBV15 with TRBJ2-1, with D possibly being TRBD2 (7 bases). The CDR3 has 16 amino acids. Germline V CDR1 and CDR2: LNHNV, YYDKDF (reference sequence). The CDR3 loop reads CATSRGGASGYSEQFF. The CDR3 nucleotides read TGTGCCACCAGCAGAGGGGGGGCTAGCGGTTACAGTGAGCAGTTCTTC.

The table lists this clonotype with a few counts. This sequence joins TRBV29-1 and TRBJ2-7; the D is unclear. V gave up 5 bases and J gave up 3 bases, with 11 bases separating them. Germline assignment: CDR1 SQVTM and CDR2 ANQGSEA. The CDR3 runs to 12 residues. The CDR3 here is CSVSGPYYEQYF. In nucleotides, the CDR3 is TGCAGCGTTTCGGGCCCGTACTACGAGCAGTACTTC.